These 5 T cell receptor beta chains were sequenced from one sample in a study of cytomegalovirus exposure and HLA in healthy donors (dated by TCRdb to about 2017). Receptor amplification or capture employed the immunoSEQ multiplex PCR assay. A mixture of 60 forward primers for TCR Vbeta segments and 13 reverse primers for TCR Jbeta segments was used in the multiplex PCR. This immuneACCESS table, as held by TCRdb, lists in-frame sequences with V and J called but not all clones. Of the missing ones, under half trace to an unresolved V gene in checked studies; the others have no known cause. Recorded for this sample are 150,000 to 200,000 clones; around 80% of them occurred a single time. Jointly, the top ten make up more than 0.8% of the sample. Sequenced: PBMCs. These receptors all come from a woman aged 40 to 50 in good health and CMV-seronegative.

The genes are TRBV5-6 and TRBJ1-1, with a weak D call TRBD1 (6 bases). The CDR3 loop spans 17 amino acids. V was shortened by 4 bases and J by 3 bases, with 22 bases between the two germline ends. The germline CDR1 and CDR2 sequences are SGHDT and YYEEEE. The CDR3 coding sequence is TGTGCCAGCAGCCTCGAGGCAGGGGATAAGAGCGACACTGAAGCTTTCTTT. It yields the protein CASSLEAGDKSDTEAFF.

The V call is TRBV7-2, the J call TRBJ2-1; no clear D gene. Germline V CDR1 and CDR2: SGHTA, FQGNSA. V was clipped by 5 bases and J by 0 bases, with 11 bases between them. The CDR3 consists of 15 residues. The CDR3 coding sequence is TGTGCCAGCAGCACGACTCAAAGCTCCTACAATGAGCAGTTCTTC. Translated: CASSTTQSSYNEQFF.

The V call is TRBV27, the J call TRBJ1-2; TRBD1 matches 10 bases. The length of the CDR3 is 15 residues. With 0 bases clipped from V and 7 bases from J, the junction kept 5 bases outside the gene matches. Germline CDR1 and CDR2: MNHEY and SMNVEV (reference sequence). CDR3 protein: CASSLSFWDRGGYTF. CDR3 bases: TGTGCCAGCAGTTTATCGTTTTGGGACAGGGGTGGCTACACCTTC.

This rearrangement joins TRBV27 to TRBJ2-7; the D is unclear. Germline V gene lookup returns CDR1 MNHEY and CDR2 SMNVEV (reference sequence). Trimming left V 7 bases short and J 1 base short, with 8 bases between. This CDR3 has 12 residues. CDR3 residues: CASNSNSYEQYF. CDR3 bases: TGTGCCAGCAATAGCAATTCCTACGAGCAGTACTTC.

The chain combines TRBV7-9 with TRBJ2-7; D unclear. Trimming cost V 5 bases and J 6 bases, with 23 bases left between them. The CDR3 spans 16 residues. In germline, CDR1 is SEHNR, CDR2 FQNEAQ (reference sequence). The DNA of the CDR3 is TGTGCCAGCAGCGCCCTAGAGGCACGCCGGAAAAGCGAGCAGTACTTC. Translating it yields CASSALEARRKSEQYF.